What follows are 21 T cell receptor beta chains derived from one specimen sequenced in a study of shared clonotypes between healthy human individuals. CD45RO-negative cells were positively selected for CCR7, leaving out terminally differentiated effector memory CD45RA+ cells. The assay was immunoSEQ multiplex PCR, and TCRdb's table has in-frame clones only and misses some. The table records 450,000 to 700,000 clones, roughly 96% of them present only once. Sequenced: naive CD8+ T cells sorted from blood. The receptors here all came from a woman in her thirties in good health.

This chain links TRBV29-1 with TRBJ1-4, with D uncertain. The CDR3 has 13 amino acids. V was cut by 4 bases and J by 0 bases, with 6 bases left in between. From germline, CDR1 is SQVTM and CDR2 ANQGSEA. The CDR3 bases are TGCAGCGTTGGTCATCCAACTAATGAAAAACTGTTTTTT. Translated, it gives CSVGHPTNEKLFF.

This sequence joins TRBV6-5 and TRBJ1-2; TRBD1 matches at 7 bases. Unmatched junction bases numbered 7, after V lost 8 bases and J lost 7 bases. In germline, CDR1 is MNHEY, CDR2 SVGAGI. There are 12 residues in the CDR3. CDR3 region: CASFQGEGGYTF. The CDR3 coding sequence is TGTGCCAGCTTCCAGGGGGAAGGTGGCTACACCTTC.

This sequence joins TRBV5-4 and TRBJ2-7; tentative D call: TRBD2 (5 bases). The germline CDR1 and CDR2 sequences are SGHNT and YYREEE (reference sequence). The V end was cut by 1 base, the J end by 6 bases, with 14 bases between. The CDR3 length is 14 residues. CDR3 coding DNA: TGTGCCAGCAGCTTGTTCGAGGGCCGAGGCGAGCAGTACTTC. It yields the protein CASSLFEGRGEQYF.

CDR3 region: CAWTGDTYEQYF. DNA for the CDR3: TGTGCCTGGACAGGGGACACCTACGAGCAGTACTTC. The gene calls are TRBV30 and TRBJ2-7; TRBD1 is a possible D gene (6 bases). CDR1 and CDR2 (germline): GTSNPN, SVGIG (reference sequence). The CDR3 has 12 amino acids. V gave up 4 bases and J gave up 2 bases, with 9 bases separating them. Together with reference TRBV30 and TRBJ2-7, the CDR3 gives the full variable domain: SQTIHQWPATLVQPVGSPLSLECTVEGTSNPNLYWYRQAAGRGLQLLFYSVGIGQISSEVPQNLSASRPQDRQFILSSKKLLLSDSGFYLCAWTGDTYEQYFGPGTRLTVT.

The rearrangement joins TRBV2 to TRBJ1-2, with 7 bases fitting TRBD1. V shed 3 bases and J 2 bases; nucleotides not matched to a gene: 6. This CDR3 contains 15 residues. CDR1 is SNHLY and CDR2 is FYNNEI in the germline V gene. The CDR3, as DNA: TGTGCCAGCAGTGAGTTAGGGACAGAGAACTATGGCTACACCTTC. Translation: CASSELGTENYGYTF.

The V gene is TRBV21-1, the J gene TRBJ2-7; TRBD1 is the table's D call and was not checked against the DNA. TRBV21-1 is tagged as a pseudogene. The CDR3 covers 14 residues. For the CDR3, the DNA is TGTGCCAGCAGCAACCCGGGACACACCTACGAGCAGTACTTC. Amino acids: CASSNPGHTYEQYF.

This clone has only one observation. The chain joins TRBV19 to TRBJ2-3; the match to TRBD2 covers 10 bases. There are 16 residues in the CDR3. CDR1 and CDR2 from the germline V gene are LNHDA and SQIVND (reference sequence). After removal of 4 bases from V and 1 base from J, the junction contained 5 bases not matched to a gene. The CDR3 nucleotides are TGTGCCAGTAGTACCCTACTAGCGGGACGCACAGATACGCAGTATTTT. Translating it yields CASSTLLAGRTDTQYF.

The rearrangement uses TRBV6-1 and TRBJ2-3, with 8 bases identical to TRBD2. CDR3 length: 17 residues. The V gene's germline CDR1 is MNHNS and CDR2 SASEGT. J was trimmed by 2 bases and V by 2 bases; bases with no gene match: 9. CDR3 amino acids: CASSETRIAGHTDTQYF. CDR3 nucleotides: TGTGCCAGCAGTGAAACTCGGATAGCGGGACACACAGATACGCAGTATTTT.

The chain joins TRBV7-9 to TRBJ2-1, with 9 positions matching TRBD2. The CDR3 covers 15 residues. The J segment lost 1 base and the V segment lost 5 bases, leaving 3 bases of the junction unmatched. Germline lookup yields CDR1 SEHNR and CDR2 FQNEAQ (reference sequence). CDR3 loop: CASSTTSGSYNEQFF. CDR3 in DNA: TGTGCCAGCAGCACGACTAGCGGTTCCTACAATGAGCAGTTCTTC.

The chain links TRBV28 to TRBJ1-2; no clear D gene. The CDR3 consists of 13 residues. The ends were cut back, 8 bases at V and 7 bases at J, with 17 bases in the middle. CDR1 MDHEN and CDR2 SYDVKM come from the germline V gene. CDR3 in amino acids: CASRFTPSAGYTF. As DNA, the CDR3 is TGTGCCAGCCGATTTACCCCGTCAGCTGGCTACACCTTC.

The chain has TRBV28 and TRBJ2-5, with D perhaps matching TRBD2 (6 bases). V was cut by 3 bases and J by 0 bases, with 17 bases left in between. Per the germline V gene, CDR1 is MDHEN and CDR2 is SYDVKM. The CDR3 runs 17 residues. The chain's CDR3 is CASSFPPPSVNQETQYF. The CDR3 region has the DNA TGTGCCAGCAGTTTCCCCCCTCCTAGCGTGAACCAAGAGACCCAGTACTTC.

The J gene is TRBJ2-1, the V gene TRBV19; a possible D gene is TRBD2 (6 bases). Germline values: CDR1 LNHDA, CDR2 SQIVND (reference sequence). The V end was cut by 3 bases, the J end by 8 bases, with 14 bases between. This CDR3 has 14 amino acids. CDR3 region: CASSMEAGLDEQFF. The CDR3 nucleotides read TGTGCCAGTAGTATGGAAGCGGGCTTAGATGAGCAGTTCTTC. Based on the CDR3 plus reference TRBV19 and TRBJ2-1, the full variable domain is DGGITQSPKYLFRKEGQNVTLSCEQNLNHDAMYWYRQDPGQGLRLIYYSQIVNDFQKGDIAEGYSVSREKKESFPLTVTSAQKNPTAFYLCASSMEAGLDEQFFGPGTRLTVL.

The V and J genes are TRBV29-1 and TRBJ1-2; D possibly corresponds to TRBD1 (6 bases). Trimming cost V 2 bases and J 4 bases, with 11 bases left between them. Germline V CDR1 and CDR2: SQVTM, ANQGSEA. This CDR3 comprises 13 residues. CDR3 DNA: TGCAGCGTTGAAAACAGGGAGGGCTATGGCTACACCTTC. This translates into CSVENREGYGYTF.

V and J are TRBV27 and TRBJ2-1; TRBD2 aligns across 9 bases. The CDR3 spans 16 residues. Germline CDR1 is MNHEY and CDR2 is SMNVEV (reference sequence). Losses at the gene ends were 2 bases for V and 2 bases for J; bases not matched to a gene: 4. The CDR3 sequence is CASSLRGGRAYNEQFF. For the CDR3, the DNA is TGTGCCAGCAGTTTACGGGGCGGGAGGGCCTACAATGAGCAGTTCTTC.

The gene calls are TRBV6-5 and TRBJ2-3, with D hard to call. Germline V gene sequence: CDR1 MNHEY, CDR2 SVGAGI. The germline V and J ends were trimmed by 0 bases and 2 bases, with 9 bases remaining between them. The CDR3 is 15 residues long. The DNA for the CDR3 is TGTGCCAGCAGTTACTCCTCCTCTTACACAGATACGCAGTATTTT. This gives the protein CASSYSSSYTDTQYF.

A single count supports this clone. The chain couples TRBV27 to TRBJ1-1; no reliable D call. Germline assignment: CDR1 MNHEY and CDR2 SMNVEV (reference sequence). V lost 3 bases, J lost 1 base, and 9 bases lay in between. The CDR3 has 14 residues. CDR3 protein: CASSLGSPNTEAFF. The CDR3 DNA sequence: TGTGCCAGCAGTTTGGGGAGTCCGAACACTGAAGCTTTCTTT.

This chain joins TRBV2 and TRBJ1-5; the D is unclear. The CDR3 covers 14 residues. V lost 2 bases, J lost 4 bases, and 9 bases lay in between. Germline-derived CDR1 and CDR2 are SNHLY and FYNNEI. The CDR3 bases are TGTGCCAGCAGTGAAATGAAGGATAATCAGCCCCAGCATTTT. Translating gives CASSEMKDNQPQHF. Together with reference TRBV2 and TRBJ1-5, the CDR3 gives the full variable domain: EPEVTQTPSHQVTQMGQEVILRCVPISNHLYFYWYRQILGQKVEFLVSFYNNEISEKSEIFDDQFSVERPDGSNFTLKIRSTKLEDSAMYFCASSEMKDNQPQHFGDGTRLSIL.

The chain links TRBV2 to TRBJ2-1, with TRBD2 identical over 7 bases. CDR1 is SNHLY and CDR2 is FYNNEI in the germline V gene. CDR3 length: 15 residues. Losses at the gene ends were 7 bases for V and 8 bases for J; bases not matched to a gene: 14. The CDR3 is CASIRDWREFHEQFF. The CDR3 nucleotides read TGTGCCAGCATACGAGACTGGCGGGAGTTTCATGAGCAGTTCTTC.

The rearrangement uses TRBV7-3 and TRBJ2-1; D is perhaps TRBD2 (6 bases). The CDR3 totals 18 residues. Germline assignment: CDR1 SGHTA and CDR2 FQGTGA. V lost 1 base, J lost 6 bases, and 22 bases lay in between. Here the CDR3 DNA reads TGTGCCAGCAGCTTAAACCCCGCTCGCGGGGACCCAACCAATGAGCAGTTCTTC. This gives the protein CASSLNPARGDPTNEQFF.

This sequence joins TRBV19 and TRBJ2-1, with D possibly matching TRBD1 (7 bases). With 5 bases removed from V and 0 bases from J, the gap between germline ends came to 23 bases. The CDR3 covers 19 residues. Germline CDR1 reads LNHDA; CDR2 reads SQIVND (reference sequence). The CDR3 spells CASSYRGFLAESSYNEQFF. The CDR3 nucleotides are TGTGCCAGTAGTTACAGGGGTTTCTTAGCGGAGAGCTCCTACAATGAGCAGTTCTTC.

V and J are TRBV4-2 and TRBJ1-1; weak D call: TRBD1 (6 bases). Germline CDR1 reads LGHNA; CDR2 reads YNFKEQ. The CDR3 consists of 16 residues. Trimming stripped 1 base from V and 0 bases from J, with 12 bases between. CDR3 bases: TGTGCCAGCAGCCAAGTTTCGGGGGGCTTGAACACTGAAGCTTTCTTT. Amino acids: CASSQVSGGLNTEAFF.